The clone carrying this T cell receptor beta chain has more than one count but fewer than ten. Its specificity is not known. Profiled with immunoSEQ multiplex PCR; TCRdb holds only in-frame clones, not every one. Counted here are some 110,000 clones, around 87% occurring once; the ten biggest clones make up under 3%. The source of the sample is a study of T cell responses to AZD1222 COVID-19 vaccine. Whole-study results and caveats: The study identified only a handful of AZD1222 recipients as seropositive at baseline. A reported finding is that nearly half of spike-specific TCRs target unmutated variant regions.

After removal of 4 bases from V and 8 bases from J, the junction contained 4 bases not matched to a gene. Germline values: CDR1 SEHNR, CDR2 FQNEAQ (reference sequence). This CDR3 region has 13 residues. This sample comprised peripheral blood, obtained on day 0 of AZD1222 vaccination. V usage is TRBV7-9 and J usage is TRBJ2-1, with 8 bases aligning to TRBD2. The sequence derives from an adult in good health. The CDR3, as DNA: TGTGCCAGCAGCTCCTTAGCGGGGCATGAGCAGTTCTTC. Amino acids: CASSSLAGHEQFF.